This T cell receptor beta chain was identified in a study of T cell repertoires in cytomegalovirus infection. Study-wide background: HLA-C-restricted CMV epitopes, recently identified, and well-studied HLA-B-restricted ones were used by the study. Carrying CMV and the relevant HLA type showed in public TCR beta signatures. The study, taken as a whole, reports: Summed public TCR beta family frequency identified CMV carriers bearing the relevant HLA. Dominating the ex vivo response were HLA-C-restricted CMV-specific TCR beta clonotypes.

This CDR3 region has 15 residues. V lost 5 bases and J 2 bases, leaving 16 bases between the germline ends. CDR1 and CDR2 (germline): SGHTA, FQGNSA. TCRdb analysed the reads with MiXCR anew, one entry per CDR3 protein. This sample has around 770,000 distinct CDR3 sequences, with almost 30% found just once. This clonotype has a count of ten or more. Its antigen is as yet unknown. This sample comprised cultured CD8+ T cells from PBMCs, obtained from culture after CMV antigen stimulation. The rearrangement uses TRBV7-2 and TRBJ2-7; D possibly matches TRBD1 or TRBD2 (5 bases each). The clonotype originates from a human donor in good health (CMV status not recorded). Some clones in this sample may be carry-over from other donors' samples. Here the CDR3 reads CASSRGDGAPYEQYF. CDR3 DNA sequence: TGTGCCAGCAGCCGTGGGGACGGAGCCCCCTACGAGCAGTACTTC.